The 22 T cell receptor beta chains in this list originate from one sample, sequenced in a study of blood T cells in healthy people across ages. Primed by a sample-barcoded 5' primer and a J-beta primer mix, a second PCR proceeded for 7 to 11 cycles. TCRdb re-called the 5' RACE reads through MiXCR, storing one row per CDR3 protein. The sample includes roughly 640,000 distinct CDR3 sequences, about 30% of them seen just once. The sequenced sample consisted of blood. Receptors originate from a woman older than 75 in good health.

As to this clonotype: A much larger clone differs from this one at a single base, so this may be a read error. The chain couples TRBV5-1 to TRBJ2-7; 12 nucleotides align to TRBD1. Losses at the gene ends were 4 bases for V and 7 bases for J; bases not matched to a gene: 9. The germline CDR1 and CDR2 sequences are SGHRS and YFSETQ. The CDR3 contains 15 residues. The DNA for the CDR3 is TGCGCCAGCAGCCCGGGACAGGGGGCGCGCAATGAGCAGTACTTC. Translated: CASSPGQGARNEQYF.

V is TRBV30 and J is TRBJ2-3, with D perhaps given as TRBD1 or TRBD2 (5 bases each). Germline V gene data show CDR1 as GTSNPN and CDR2 as SVGIG (reference sequence). The CDR3 has 15 residues. Trimming removed 3 bases at V and 4 bases at J, with 17 bases between. CDR3 in DNA: TGTGCCTGGAGCCCGGGACCAACCCTCCCAGATACGCAGTATTTT. Protein sequence: CAWSPGPTLPDTQYF.

The rearrangement joins TRBV20-1 to TRBJ1-2, with a tentative D call TRBD1 (5 bases). Germline CDR1 reads DFQATT; CDR2 reads SNEGSKA (reference sequence). V was clipped by 5 bases and J by 4 bases, with 14 bases between them. This CDR3 region has 13 residues. In DNA form, the CDR3 reads TGCAGTGCTCCTCAGGGAGCTAGCTATGGCTACACCTTC. Its protein product is CSAPQGASYGYTF.

Regarding this clonotype: An end of the junction differs from the germline gene, which may be a read error. The CDR3 spells CAGSAWTGLRRLEQYF. CDR3 nucleotides: TGTGCCGGCAGTGCTTGGACAGGGTTACGACGGCTCGAGCAGTACTTC. The V gene is TRBV2, the J gene TRBJ2-5, with 8 nucleotides matching TRBD1. The J call could be wrong; TRBJ2-7 is a better fit for the DNA end. Germline loops: CDR1 SNHLY, CDR2 FYNNEI. The CDR3 consists of 16 residues.

This clonotype was counted many times. Here the CDR3 reads CASKTLAGALYNEQFF. The CDR3 DNA sequence: TGTGCCAGCAAAACGCTAGCGGGGGCCCTCTACAATGAGCAGTTCTTC. The chain recombines TRBV2 with TRBJ2-1; 10 nucleotides align to TRBD2. In germline, CDR1 is SNHLY, CDR2 FYNNEI. The CDR3 covers 16 residues. V trimming: 7 bases; J trimming: 3 bases; junction bases outside the gene matches: 9.

This clonotype was seen many times. The V and J genes are TRBV29-1 and TRBJ2-5; 9 nucleotides line up with TRBD1. Germline trimming cut 6 bases from V and 5 bases from J; bases unmatched to any gene: 1. The CDR3 has 11 residues. Germline V gene lookup returns CDR1 SQVTM and CDR2 ANQGSEA. The CDR3 spells CSVTGGETQYF. CDR3 nucleotide sequence: TGCAGCGTGACAGGGGGGGAGACCCAGTACTTC. Full variable domain (outside the CDR3, taken from reference TRBV29-1 and TRBJ2-5): SAVISQKPSRDICQRGTSLTIQCQVDSQVTMMFWYRQQPGQSLTLIATANQGSEATYESGFVIDKFPISRPNLTFSTLTVSNMSPEDSSIYLCSVTGGETQYFGPGTRLLVL.

This clonotype was seen ten or more times. The gene calls are TRBV9 and TRBJ1-2, with a tentative D call TRBD1 (5 bases). Germline V gene lookup returns CDR1 SGDLS and CDR2 YYNGEE. The CDR3 length is 15 residues. Trimming took off 4 bases at V and 4 bases at J, with 17 bases between the two ends. The CDR3 loop reads CASSLTGGVLYGYTF. The CDR3 coding sequence is TGTGCCAGCAGCCTAACTGGGGGGGTCCTCTATGGCTACACCTTC.

This clonotype was seen a handful of times. The V and J genes are TRBV9 and TRBJ2-1, with 7 positions matching TRBD2. CDR1 is SGDLS and CDR2 is YYNGEE in the germline V gene. This CDR3 is 17 amino acids long. J lost 7 bases, V lost 0 bases, and 13 bases had no gene match. This CDR3 reads CASSVDPLSGGGNEQFF. In DNA form, the CDR3 reads TGTGCCAGCAGCGTAGACCCTTTATCGGGGGGAGGGAATGAGCAGTTCTTC.

This clonotype was counted only a few times. The chain has TRBV25-1 and TRBJ1-6; D possibly corresponds to TRBD1 (5 bases). Trimming cost V 6 bases and J 7 bases, with 16 bases left between them. The CDR3 runs 15 residues. The germline gives CDR1 MGHDK, CDR2 SYGVNS. CDR3 nucleotides: TGTGCCAGCAGGGAACCTTTAGGGGAAAATTCACCCCTCCACTTT. Its translation is CASREPLGENSPLHF. The whole variable domain, remainder taken from reference TRBV25-1 and TRBJ1-6, is EADIYQTPRYLVIGTGKKITLECSQTMGHDKMYWYQQDPGMELHLIHYSYGVNSTEKGDLSSESTVSRIRTEHFPLTLESARPSHTSQYLCASREPLGENSPLHFGNGTRLTVT.

V usage is TRBV29-1 and J usage is TRBJ1-3; D is uncertain. The germline gives CDR1 SQVTM, CDR2 ANQGSEA. V gave up 2 bases and J gave up 0 bases, with 14 bases separating them. This CDR3 spans 16 amino acids. The CDR3 sequence is CSVEYPSASSGNTIYF. In DNA, the CDR3 is TGCAGCGTTGAATACCCGTCAGCGAGCTCTGGAAACACCATATATTTT.

This clonotype was observed many times. The chain couples TRBV7-2 to TRBJ1-2; 9 bases line up with TRBD1. The CDR3 spans 16 residues. V was clipped by 5 bases and J by 6 bases; unmatched bases: 13. Germline CDR1 SGHTA, CDR2 FQGNSA. As DNA, the CDR3 is TGTGCCAGCAGCCCCCCCGGGACAGGGAGGAGGGATGGCTACACCTTC. This translates into CASSPPGTGRRDGYTF.

This sequence joins TRBV20-1 and TRBJ1-5; possible D gene TRBD1, 6 bases. The germline V and J ends were trimmed by 2 bases and 3 bases, with 11 bases remaining between them. The germline V gene encodes CDR1 DFQATT and CDR2 SNEGSKA (reference sequence). CDR3 length: 14 amino acids. The CDR3 nucleotides are TGCAGTGCTAGATCGGACAGATTCAATCAGCCCCAGCATTTT. It yields the protein CSARSDRFNQPQHF.

Comment on this clonotype: A much larger clone differs by one base, so this may be a read error. V usage is TRBV7-6 and J usage is TRBJ1-4; possibly TRBD1 for D (5 bases). The V and J ends lost 5 bases and 6 bases respectively, with 19 bases between them. Germline V CDR1 and CDR2: SGHVS, FNYEAQ. The CDR3 runs 16 residues. CDR3 in amino acids: CASSPSQEQSHEKLFF. CDR3 DNA sequence: TGTGCCAGCAGCCCATCACAGGAACAGTCCCATGAAAAACTGTTTTTT.

This clonotype was detected ten times or more. V usage is TRBV20-1 and J usage is TRBJ2-1; TRBD2 matches 9 bases. V lost 6 bases to trimming and J lost 7 bases; unmatched junction nucleotides: 13. Germline assignment: CDR1 DFQATT and CDR2 SNEGSKA (reference sequence). The CDR3 loop spans 15 amino acids. In DNA, the CDR3 is TGCAGTGCCGCCCGGCAACGCGGGGGGGTGAATGAGCAGTTCTTC. Encoded protein: CSAARQRGGVNEQFF.

This clonotype was seen a few times. A much bigger clone sits one base away, suggesting this may be a read error. The chain joins TRBV4-3 to TRBJ1-2, with a weak D call TRBD1 (6 bases). Germline V gives CDR1 LGHNA, CDR2 YSLEER. The CDR3 is 16 amino acids. The CDR3 sequence: CANSQEGGGGNYGYTF. Written as DNA, the CDR3 is TGCGCCAACAGCCAAGAGGGGGGTGGAGGGAACTATGGCTACACCTTC.

This clonotype was counted at least ten times. CDR3 amino acids: CAISGLDSYNSPLHF. CDR3 bases: TGTGCCATCAGTGGGTTGGACAGTTATAATTCACCCCTCCACTTT. The chain uses TRBV10-3 and TRBJ1-6; D might be TRBD1 (6 bases). The CDR3 loop spans 15 amino acids. The germline V gene encodes CDR1 ENHRY and CDR2 SYGVKD. V shed 4 bases and J shed 4 bases, with 11 bases lying between them.

About this clonotype itself: A read error is possible here, since a much larger clone lies one base away. The chain carries TRBV14 and TRBJ2-1; 10 positions agree with TRBD1. The CDR3 totals 17 residues. V dropped 6 bases and J dropped 7; count of bases not matched to a gene: 15. Germline V gene lookup returns CDR1 SGHDN and CDR2 FVKESK. The CDR3 coding sequence is TGTGCCAGCAGTCCTTCTCCGACGGGACAGGGGTGGAATGAGCAGTTCTTC. This encodes CASSPSPTGQGWNEQFF.

This clonotype was counted between two and nine times. The V call is TRBV5-1, the J call TRBJ2-7, with 7 bases fitting TRBD1. V was pared by 0 bases and J by 1 base, with 4 bases of the junction left unmatched. The CDR3 extends over 15 amino acids. CDR1 is SGHRS, CDR2 YFSETQ, per germline. Written as DNA, the CDR3 is TGCGCCAGCAGCTTGGAGTACAGGGGATCCTACGAGCAGTACTTC. Amino acids: CASSLEYRGSYEQYF.

The CDR3 reads CASSLQLAGGPKEQYF. The CDR3 DNA follows: TGTGCCAGCAGCTTGCAACTAGCGGGGGGGCCGAAGGAGCAGTACTTC. The chain combines TRBV7-9 with TRBJ2-5; 13 bases are a match to TRBD2. Germline V lookup: CDR1 SEHNR, CDR2 FQNEAQ (reference sequence). The trim removed 3 bases at V and 11 bases at J, leaving 12 bases unmatched. The CDR3 extends over 16 amino acids.

This sequence joins TRBV5-4 and TRBJ1-1; TRBD1 aligns across 9 bases. Germline CDR1 SGHNT, CDR2 YYREEE (reference sequence). CDR3 length: 17 amino acids. The J segment lost 0 bases and the V segment lost 4 bases, leaving 10 bases of the junction unmatched. The DNA for the CDR3 is TGTGCCAGCAGCCCGGCGGTAACAGGGGGCATGAACACTGAAGCTTTCTTT. Its protein is CASSPAVTGGMNTEAFF.

This clonotype has a handful of counts. A read error is possible here, since a much larger clone lies one base away. The chain couples TRBV5-5 to TRBJ2-6; possible D gene TRBD2, 6 bases. This CDR3 has 15 residues. Germline-derived CDR1 and CDR2 are SGHKS and YYEKEE (reference sequence). The CDR3 nucleotides are TGTGCCAGCAGCTCAATAGCTTTTAGCGGCAACGTCCGGACTTTC. Translated: CASSSIAFSGNVRTF.

In the case of this clonotype: This may be a read error: a much more frequent sequence differs by one nucleotide. This sequence joins TRBV6-1 and TRBJ2-1, with TRBD2 matching over 8 bases. Germline CDR1 reads MNHNS; CDR2 reads SASEGT. After removal of 6 bases from V and 4 bases from J, the junction contained 8 bases not matched to a gene. This CDR3 comprises 15 residues. The chain's CDR3 is CASRPGGAPYNEQFF. The CDR3 nucleotides read TGTGCCAGCAGACCCGGGGGGGCACCTTACAATGAGCAGTTCTTC.